Each of the 27 T cell receptor beta chains below was sequenced from the same sample in a study of OX40 agonist ivuxolimab in advanced cancers. Assay used: immunoSEQ multiplex PCR; TCRdb lists only in-frame clones, some missing. The sample holds 55,000 to 80,000 clones, 80% to 90% seen once. The sample in question was CD4+ or CD8+ T cells sorted from blood, obtained in a trial of the OX40 agonist ivuxolimab. The receptors originated from an adult with an advanced solid tumor such as melanoma, head and neck, liver or kidney cancer.

This rearrangement joins TRBV7-3 to TRBJ2-3; D is undetermined. This CDR3 is 13 amino acids long. Per germline, CDR1 SGHTA and CDR2 FQGTGA. The V end lost 0 bases, the J end lost 5 bases, and 6 bases lay between the germline ends. The CDR3 DNA follows: TGTGCCAGCAGCTTAACAACCAAAGATACGCAGTATTTT. Translated, it gives CASSLTTKDTQYF.

This chain uses TRBV5-4 with TRBJ2-2; D is perhaps TRBD1 (7 bases). CDR3 size: 14 residues. V was shortened by 5 bases and J by 3 bases, with 11 bases between the two germline ends. The germline gives CDR1 SGHNT, CDR2 YYREEE (reference sequence). CDR3 in DNA: TGTGCCAGCAGGCCAGGGGGGTACACCGGGGAGCTGTTTTTT. This sequence encodes CASRPGGYTGELFF.

The chain couples TRBV7-9 to TRBJ1-6; weak D call: TRBD1 (6 bases). In germline, CDR1 is SEHNR, CDR2 FQNEAQ (reference sequence). Trimming took 0 bases from V and 9 from J, leaving 9 bases between them. This CDR3 region has 14 residues. CDR3 residues: CASSLAARGSPLHF. The CDR3 coding sequence is TGTGCCAGCAGCTTAGCAGCCAGGGGTTCACCCCTCCACTTT.

This chain joins TRBV6-5 and TRBJ1-5; 8 bases line up with TRBD1. V was clipped by 2 bases and J by 6 bases; unmatched bases: 3. Germline V gene lookup returns CDR1 MNHEY and CDR2 SVGAGI. The CDR3 consists of 14 residues. CDR3 nucleotides: TGTGCCAGCAGTTACCAGACAGGGGTTCAGCCCCAGCATTTT. Its protein product is CASSYQTGVQPQHF.

This chain connects TRBV6-5 to TRBJ2-5; D call uncertain. Germline CDR1 MNHEY, CDR2 SVGAGI. CDR3 size: 14 residues. Trimming took 6 bases from V and 4 from J, leaving 15 bases between them. CDR3 residues: CASRPYKGPETQYF. The CDR3 DNA follows: TGTGCCAGCAGGCCATACAAGGGCCCAGAGACCCAGTACTTC.

The chain is built from TRBV18 and TRBJ2-1; D is ambiguous. CDR3 size: 14 residues. Germline assignment: CDR1 KGHSH and CDR2 LQKENI. Trimming shortened V by 0 bases and J by 7 bases, and 10 bases separated the two germline ends. Here the CDR3 DNA reads TGTGCCAGCTCACCACCCTCCGAGAGGAATGAGCAGTTCTTC. As protein: CASSPPSERNEQFF.

The V gene is TRBV7-9, the J gene TRBJ2-6; the D gene is possibly TRBD2 (7 bases). The CDR3 spans 19 residues. The V gene's germline CDR1 is SEHNR and CDR2 FQNEAQ (reference sequence). The germline V and J ends were trimmed by 1 base and 0 bases, with 16 bases remaining between them. This CDR3 is CASSLDGGPTYSGANVLTF. CDR3 DNA sequence: TGTGCCAGCAGCTTAGACGGGGGGCCAACTTACTCTGGGGCCAACGTCCTGACTTTC. Full variable domain (outside the CDR3, taken from reference TRBV7-9 and TRBJ2-6): DTGVSQNPRHKITKRGQNVTFRCDPISEHNRLYWYRQTLGQGPEFLTYFQNEAQLEKSRLLSDRFSAERPKGSFSTLEIQRTEQGDSAMYLCASSLDGGPTYSGANVLTFGAGSRLTVL.

This sequence joins TRBV4-2 and TRBJ2-5; D remains ambiguous. V lost 0 bases to trimming and J lost 4 bases, with 9 bases between them. This CDR3 is 14 amino acids long. Germline CDR1 is LGHNA and CDR2 is YNFKEQ. CDR3 protein: CASSQDRRVETQYF. CDR3 coding DNA: TGTGCCAGCAGCCAAGATAGACGGGTAGAGACCCAGTACTTC.

This chain links TRBV28 with TRBJ1-2, with D possibly TRBD1 on 6 matching bases. CDR1 MDHEN and CDR2 SYDVKM come from the germline V gene. The V and J ends lost 2 bases and 6 bases respectively, with 16 bases between them. The CDR3 consists of 15 residues. The CDR3 loop reads CASSLTPDSRDGYTF. CDR3 coding DNA: TGTGCCAGCAGTTTAACACCGGACAGTCGAGATGGCTACACCTTC.

CDR3 residues: CATLEAANYGYTF. The CDR3 coding sequence is TGTGCCACCCTCGAGGCAGCTAACTATGGCTACACCTTC. The chain combines TRBV10-3 with TRBJ1-2; D call uncertain. Looked up from germline, CDR1 is ENHRY and CDR2 is SYGVKD. This CDR3 comprises 13 residues. Trimming removed 10 bases from V and 0 bases from J, with 12 bases in between.

This chain uses TRBV19 with TRBJ1-1; D gene unclear. V lost 8 bases and J lost 3, with 13 bases in between. The length of the CDR3 is 13 residues. Germline V gene sequence: CDR1 LNHDA, CDR2 SQIVND (reference sequence). The CDR3 loop is CASGSQRDTEAFF. CDR3 nucleotides: TGTGCCAGTGGTAGCCAAAGGGACACTGAAGCTTTCTTT.

The chain couples TRBV7-2 to TRBJ1-2; D not certain. The CDR3 consists of 13 residues. Germline lookup yields CDR1 SGHTA and CDR2 FQGNSA. With 1 base removed from V and 5 bases from J, the gap between germline ends came to 8 bases. CDR3 residues: CASSLGVGYGYTF. CDR3 coding DNA: TGTGCCAGCAGCTTAGGGGTTGGGTATGGCTACACCTTC. The full variable domain, with the rest looked up from reference TRBV7-2 and TRBJ1-2, is GAGVSQSPSNKVTEKGKDVELRCDPISGHTALYWYRQSLGQGLEFLIYFQGNSAPDKSGLPSDRFSAERTGGSVSTLTIQRTQQEDSAVYLCASSLGVGYGYTFGSGTRLTVV.

This clone turned up a few times. The rearrangement uses TRBV10-3 and TRBJ1-2, with a weak D call TRBD1 (5 bases). CDR1 is ENHRY and CDR2 is SYGVKD in the germline V gene. CDR3 length equals 14 residues. With 4 bases removed from V and 3 bases from J, the gap between germline ends came to 12 bases. Here the CDR3 DNA reads TGTGCCATCAGTGCCCTCAGGGCAGACTATGGCTACACCTTC. This sequence encodes CAISALRADYGYTF.

CDR3 region: CAWNRGFSYEQYF. The DNA for the CDR3 is TGTGCCTGGAACAGGGGGTTTTCCTACGAGCAGTACTTC. The V gene is TRBV30, the J gene TRBJ2-7; 8 bases align to TRBD1. CDR3 length: 13 residues. The V gene end was trimmed by 4 bases and the J gene end by 1 base; junction bases not matched to a gene: 3. The germline V gene encodes CDR1 GTSNPN and CDR2 SVGIG (reference sequence).

The rearrangement joins TRBV10-3 to TRBJ1-1; 7 bases agree with TRBD1. The CDR3 runs to 14 residues. Per germline, CDR1 ENHRY and CDR2 SYGVKD. The V segment lost 6 bases and the J segment 3 bases; nucleotides outside the gene matches: 7. CDR3 nucleotide sequence: TGTGCCATCAGAGGCAGGGGGACGGACACTGAAGCTTTCTTT. Translating it yields CAIRGRGTDTEAFF.

The CDR3 DNA reads as TGTGCCAGCACCCCCCCCGGGGGGTTCGAGCAGTACTTC. Encoded protein: CASTPPGGFEQYF. The chain recombines TRBV28 with TRBJ2-7; 7 bases fit TRBD2. V lost 7 bases to trimming and J lost 6 bases; unmatched junction nucleotides: 9. The CDR3 has 13 amino acids. CDR1 and CDR2 (germline): MDHEN, SYDVKM. The full variable domain, with the rest looked up from reference TRBV28 and TRBJ2-7, is DVKVTQSSRYLVKRTGEKVFLECVQDMDHENMFWYRQDPGLGLRLIYFSYDVKMKEKGDIPEGYSVSREKKERFSLILESASTNQTSMYLCASTPPGGFEQYFGPGTRLTVT.

CDR3 nucleotides: TGTGCCAGCAGCCTGCGGGGCGGGGAGCTGTTTTTT. It yields the protein CASSLRGGELFF. The chain recombines TRBV7-3 with TRBJ2-2, with TRBD2 as a possible D gene (6 bases). The CDR3 has 12 amino acids. CDR1 and CDR2 from the germline V gene are SGHTA and FQGTGA. V lost 5 bases, J lost 7 bases, and 8 bases lay in between. Drawing the rest from reference TRBV7-3 and TRBJ2-2, the complete variable domain is GAGVSQTPSNKVTEKGKYVELRCDPISGHTALYWYRQSLGQGPEFLIYFQGTGAADDSGLPNDRFFAVRPEGSVSTLKIQRTERGDSAVYLCASSLRGGELFFGEGSRLTVL.

This sequence joins TRBV30 and TRBJ2-5; TRBD2 agrees at 13 bases. The germline gives CDR1 GTSNPN, CDR2 SVGIG (reference sequence). The J segment lost 4 bases and the V segment lost 2 bases, leaving 4 bases of the junction unmatched. The CDR3 sequence is 15 residues long. The CDR3 DNA is TGTGCCTGGAGTTCTCGACTAGCGGGAGGAGAGACCCAGTACTTC. It translates to CAWSSRLAGGETQYF.

The CDR3: CASSPDVVAGELFF. CDR3 DNA sequence: TGTGCCAGCTCACCCGACGTTGTGGCCGGGGAGCTGTTTTTT. The gene calls are TRBV18 and TRBJ2-2; D remains ambiguous. There are 14 residues in the CDR3. In germline, CDR1 is KGHSH, CDR2 LQKENI. V lost 3 bases and J 6 bases, leaving 11 bases between the germline ends. Combining the CDR3 with reference TRBV18 and TRBJ2-2 gives the whole variable domain NAGVMQNPRHLVRRRGQEARLRCSPMKGHSHVYWYRQLPEEGLKFMVYLQKENIIDESGMPKERFSAEFPKEGPSILRIQQVVRGDSAAYFCASSPDVVAGELFFGEGSRLTVL.

In its sample, this clone was seen once. This chain joins TRBV28 and TRBJ1-2; the D is unclear. Germline CDR1 and CDR2: MDHEN and SYDVKM. The V end was cut by 4 bases, the J end by 8 bases, with 8 bases between. The CDR3 consists of 11 residues. The CDR3 sequence: CASSSQGGYTF. In DNA form, the CDR3 reads TGTGCCAGCAGTTCTCAAGGGGGCTACACCTTC.

This clone was recorded once. The chain couples TRBV5-1 to TRBJ2-5, with 9 bases matching TRBD1. The J call may be in error: the DNA end matches TRBJ2-7 better. Germline CDR1 and CDR2: SGHRS and YFSETQ. CDR3 size: 14 residues. The CDR3 here is CASSFRDRAYEQYF. CDR3 nucleotide sequence: TGCGCCAGCAGCTTCCGGGACAGGGCCTACGAGCAGTACTTC.

J is TRBJ2-3 and V is TRBV5-1, with 16 bases that match TRBD2. Germline lookup yields CDR1 SGHRS and CDR2 YFSETQ. There are 18 residues in the CDR3. V dropped 4 bases and J dropped 3; count of bases not matched to a gene: 8. The CDR3 loop is CASSPGLAGGPSTDTQYF. The CDR3 nucleotides read TGCGCCAGCAGCCCGGGACTAGCGGGAGGGCCCTCGACAGATACGCAGTATTTT. Using reference TRBV5-1 and TRBJ2-3 for the parts outside the CDR3, the full variable domain is KAGVTQTPRYLIKTRGQQVTLSCSPISGHRSVSWYQQTPGQGLQFLFEYFSETQRNKGNFPGRFSGRQFSNSRSEMNVSTLELGDSALYLCASSPGLAGGPSTDTQYFGPGTRLTVL.

The chain carries TRBV7-8 and TRBJ2-7; D might be TRBD2 (5 bases). V lost 1 base and J lost 3, with 7 bases in between. Germline assignment: CDR1 SGHVS and CDR2 FQNEAQ. CDR3 length: 13 residues. This CDR3 reads CASSLDRGYEQYF. As DNA, the CDR3 is TGTGCCAGCAGCTTAGATCGGGGCTACGAGCAGTACTTC.

The chain is built from TRBV6-1 and TRBJ2-3, with D perhaps TRBD1 or TRBD2 (5 bases each). In germline, CDR1 is MNHNS, CDR2 SASEGT. The V end was cut by 0 bases, the J end by 5 bases, with 15 bases between. The CDR3 runs 16 residues. CDR3 nucleotide sequence: TGTGCCAGCAGTGAAGCTGGATGGGGGTCGATAGATACGCAGTATTTT. It is translated as CASSEAGWGSIDTQYF.

The V call is TRBV7-2, the J call TRBJ1-1; perhaps TRBD1 as D (5 bases). CDR1 SGHTA and CDR2 FQGNSA come from the germline V gene. The CDR3 contains 14 residues. Trimming left V 5 bases short and J 4 bases short, with 14 bases between. The chain's CDR3 is CASSPQVGGTEAFF. CDR3 DNA sequence: TGTGCCAGCAGCCCCCAAGTGGGGGGCACTGAAGCTTTCTTT.

V gene TRBV10-3 combines with J gene TRBJ2-7; D gene uncertain. The CDR3 totals 12 residues. Looked up from germline, CDR1 is ENHRY and CDR2 is SYGVKD. V lost 8 bases, J lost 2 bases, and 10 bases lay in between. The CDR3 spells CAISGDPYEQYF. As DNA, the CDR3 is TGTGCCATCTCAGGAGATCCCTACGAGCAGTACTTC.

The V gene is TRBV11-2, the J gene TRBJ1-2; the D is unclear. The V and J ends lost 1 base and 1 base respectively, with 10 bases between them. CDR3 length: 15 residues. CDR1 and CDR2 from the germline V gene are SGHAT and FQNNGV. The CDR3: CASSLGRSINYGYTF. As DNA, the CDR3 is TGTGCCAGCAGCTTAGGTCGGTCGATTAACTATGGCTACACCTTC. The full variable domain, rest sourced from reference TRBV11-2 and TRBJ1-2, is EAGVAQSPRYKIIEKRQSVAFWCNPISGHATLYWYQQILGQGPKLLIQFQNNGVVDDSQLPKDRFSAERLKGVDSTLKIQPAKLEDSAVYLCASSLGRSINYGYTFGSGTRLTVV.